The source of this T cell receptor (beta chain) is a study of T cell repertoires in cytomegalovirus infection (dated by TCRdb to about 2019). Describing the broader study: Donor HLA type was relevant to the analysis, as public TCR beta signatures indicated carriage of CMV infection together with the matching HLA type.

Overall study results and their limits: Cumulative frequency of public TCR beta family members discriminated carriers of CMV infection plus the relevant HLA type in this cohort and an independent approximately 370-donor cohort. The ex vivo response was dominated by HLA-C-restricted CMV-specific TCR beta clonotypes, which also provided the single most frequent clonotype in two of eight donors.

V is clipped by 3 bases and J by 0 bases, and the sequence between their germline boundaries is 8 bases long. For CDR1 and CDR2, the germline V gene (reference sequence) lists DFQATT and SNEGSKA. Its CDR3 holds 13 amino acids, cysteine through phenylalanine. Only CDR3 DNA is held: 39 bases, read in frame from base 1. With respect to this clonotype: Its antigen has not been determined. No base-level quality is on record; no much larger clone is a single base apart.

Data came from an Illumina HiSeq 1500. The public reads were reanalyzed by TCRdb: fastp trimming at Q25, MiXCR alignment, in-frame beta chains only. Rows with one shared CDR3 protein collapse into an entry with the most common genes and DNA. For this sample there are almost 500,000 distinct CDR3 sequences; approximately 11% appear just once. The top ten constitute roughly a tenth of the sample. The rearranged chain carries TRBV20-1 and TRBJ1-1, with an unclear D gene assignment. The source material was PBMCs. This clonotype was sampled from a human donor in good health (CMV status not recorded). Some clones in this sample may be carry-over from other donors' samples. The nucleotide sequence reads TGCAGTGCTAGTTGGGATATGAACACTGAAGCTTTCTTT. This translates into CSASWDMNTEAFF.